The 21 T cell receptor beta chains reported below all come from one sample, sequenced in a study of cytomegalovirus exposure and HLA in healthy donors. Clones were sequenced by immunoSEQ multiplex PCR, and TCRdb holds only the in-frame ones, with some missing. Of 150,000 to 160,000 clones listed, about 86% are singletons. Specimen: PBMCs. Receptors were obtained from a human donor in good health.

The rearrangement uses TRBV5-6 and TRBJ2-2, with TRBD1 identical over 7 bases. J was trimmed by 3 bases and V by 6 bases; bases with no gene match: 11. The CDR3 sequence is 16 residues long. Germline values: CDR1 SGHDT, CDR2 YYEEEE. CDR3 amino acids: CASNTDREWDTGELFF. The CDR3 region has the DNA TGTGCCAGCAACACTGACAGGGAGTGGGACACCGGGGAGCTGTTTTTT. The full variable domain, its missing parts supplied by reference TRBV5-6 and TRBJ2-2, is DAGVTQSPTHLIKTRGQQVTLRCSPKSGHDTVSWYQQALGQGPQFIFQYYEEEERQRGNFPDRFSGHQFPNYSSELNVNALLLGDSALYLCASNTDREWDTGELFFGEGSRLTVL.

The chain recombines TRBV27 with TRBJ2-7; the D gene is possibly TRBD1 (7 bases). This CDR3 has 16 residues. The germline V and J ends were trimmed by 4 bases and 4 bases, with 20 bases remaining between them. In germline, CDR1 is MNHEY, CDR2 SMNVEV (reference sequence). The CDR3 spells CASSSPMTGRTYEQYF. CDR3 DNA: TGTGCCAGCAGTTCCCCAATGACAGGGAGGACGTACGAGCAGTACTTC.

This chain links TRBV14 with TRBJ2-1; maybe TRBD2 (6 bases). Germline CDR1 SGHDN, CDR2 FVKESK. This CDR3 spans 17 amino acids. V was clipped by 1 base and J by 2 bases, with 15 bases between them. In nucleotides, the CDR3 is TGTGCCAGCAGCCAAGTGCGTTCGGGGAGGACCTACAATGAGCAGTTCTTC. Its translation: CASSQVRSGRTYNEQFF.

The rearrangement links TRBV18 to TRBJ1-5; TRBD1 matches 7 bases. CDR1 is KGHSH, CDR2 LQKENI, per germline. Trimming at V came to 4 bases and at J to 5 bases, leaving 5 bases not matched to a gene. The CDR3 runs to 14 residues. CDR3 sequence reads: CASSRDREDQPQHF. CDR3 nucleotide sequence: TGTGCCAGCTCACGAGACAGGGAAGATCAGCCCCAGCATTTT.

The chain combines TRBV7-2 with TRBJ1-5; unclear D gene. The CDR3 totals 15 residues. Germline CDR1 SGHTA, CDR2 FQGNSA. Trimming stripped 2 bases from V and 2 bases from J, with 10 bases between. As DNA, the CDR3 is TGTGCCAGCAGCTTATATTCCCTTGGCAATCAGCCCCAGCATTTT. Encoded protein: CASSLYSLGNQPQHF.

The V gene is TRBV6-6, the J gene TRBJ1-1; the D is unclear. This CDR3 region has 14 residues. Trimming stripped 5 bases from V and 4 bases from J, with 14 bases between. Germline V lookup: CDR1 MNHNY, CDR2 SVGAGI (reference sequence). CDR3: CASSSHGVATEAFF. CDR3 nucleotides: TGTGCCAGCAGTAGCCACGGGGTCGCCACTGAAGCTTTCTTT.

The gene calls are TRBV2 and TRBJ1-2; 8 bases fit TRBD1. The CDR3 has 14 residues. With 1 base clipped from V and 7 bases from J, the junction kept 5 bases outside the gene matches. The germline gives CDR1 SNHLY, CDR2 FYNNEI. The CDR3 is CASSEGRQGAGYTF. CDR3 bases: TGTGCCAGCAGTGAAGGGAGGCAGGGGGCTGGCTACACCTTC.

This clone appeared a few times. The CDR3 DNA reads as TGTGCCAGCTCACCTTTGGTCAGGGAGGATGAGCAGTTCTTC. This codes for CASSPLVREDEQFF. The chain couples TRBV18 to TRBJ2-1, with D tentatively TRBD2 (6 bases). V lost 3 bases and J lost 8, with 14 bases in between. Germline CDR1 reads KGHSH; CDR2 reads LQKENI. There are 14 residues in the CDR3. The complete variable domain, with remaining parts taken from reference TRBV18 and TRBJ2-1, reads NAGVMQNPRHLVRRRGQEARLRCSPMKGHSHVYWYRQLPEEGLKFMVYLQKENIIDESGMPKERFSAEFPKEGPSILRIQQVVRGDSAAYFCASSPLVREDEQFFGPGTRLTVL.

This clone was picked up one time. V usage is TRBV27 and J usage is TRBJ1-6, with TRBD1 identical over 8 bases. The germline CDR1 and CDR2 sequences are MNHEY and SMNVEV (reference sequence). Losses at the gene ends were 3 bases for V and 7 bases for J; bases not matched to a gene: 8. This CDR3 is built from 16 residues. CDR3 coding DNA: TGTGCCAGCAGTTTTCTCCTCGCAGGGGGCAATTCACCCCTCCACTTT. This translates into CASSFLLAGGNSPLHF.

The chain couples TRBV11-1 to TRBJ1-1; 9 positions match TRBD1. The CDR3 contains 13 residues. The V gene's germline CDR1 is SGHAT and CDR2 FQDESV (reference sequence). V lost 5 bases to trimming and J lost 6 bases; unmatched junction nucleotides: 4. CDR3 protein: CASSPRDRAEAFF. In DNA, the CDR3 is TGTGCCAGCAGCCCCCGGGACAGGGCTGAAGCTTTCTTT.

V is TRBV15 and J is TRBJ1-1; D is unresolved. This CDR3 region has 13 residues. The V gene lost 0 bases and the J gene lost 5 bases, with 7 bases spanning the gap. The V gene's germline CDR1 is LNHNV and CDR2 YYDKDF (reference sequence). The chain's CDR3 is CATSREAGTEAFF. The CDR3 nucleotides read TGTGCCACCAGCAGAGAAGCGGGGACTGAAGCTTTCTTT.

The gene calls are TRBV6-5 and TRBJ1-4; the D gene is possibly TRBD1 (5 bases). Looked up from germline, CDR1 is MNHEY and CDR2 is SVGAGI. Trimming left V 4 bases short and J 8 bases short, with 20 bases between. This CDR3 comprises 16 residues. The CDR3 DNA reads as TGTGCCAGCAGTTTTGGGGGAGGCGCCCGGGGCGAAAAACTGTTTTTT. Translated: CASSFGGGARGEKLFF.

This clone appeared a few times. The chain combines TRBV27 with TRBJ1-1; 8 bases agree with TRBD1. The V gene end was trimmed by 5 bases and the J gene end by 5 bases; junction bases not matched to a gene: 16. Germline V gene sequence: CDR1 MNHEY, CDR2 SMNVEV (reference sequence). The CDR3 has 17 residues. The CDR3, as DNA: TGTGCCAGCAGTAGGCGGGCCACAACAGGGGGGGGGACTGAAGCTTTCTTT. It is translated as CASSRRATTGGGTEAFF.

This clone has just a few counts. The CDR3 DNA is TGTGCCAGCAGTGAAGTGGTAGCGGGAAGATACGAGCAGTACTTC. The encoded protein is CASSEVVAGRYEQYF. The chain couples TRBV2 to TRBJ2-7; 8 bases line up with TRBD2. The CDR3 contains 15 residues. The germline V gene has CDR1 SNHLY and CDR2 FYNNEI. J gave up 4 bases and V 1 base, and 6 bases lay outside the gene matches.

This rearrangement joins TRBV18 to TRBJ2-7; TRBD1 is a possible D gene (6 bases). This CDR3 region has 12 residues. Germline V lookup: CDR1 KGHSH, CDR2 LQKENI. V was shortened by 4 bases and J by 4 bases, with 8 bases between the two germline ends. This CDR3 is CASSLDSYEQYF. DNA for the CDR3: TGTGCCAGCTCACTGGACAGTTACGAGCAGTACTTC.

The CDR3 bases are TGTGCCAGCAGTGAACTCAGGGGGATGGGGACTGAAGCTTTCTTT. This sequence encodes CASSELRGMGTEAFF. The chain employs TRBV6-1 and TRBJ1-1, with 7 bases matching TRBD1. Germline V gene data show CDR1 as MNHNS and CDR2 as SASEGT. V lost 2 bases, J lost 5 bases, and 8 bases stayed unmatched. The CDR3 totals 15 residues.

The rearrangement links TRBV4-3 to TRBJ2-2; D ambiguous. This CDR3 contains 16 residues. V was cut by 1 base and J by 6 bases, with 15 bases left in between. CDR1 LGHNA and CDR2 YSLEER come from the germline V gene. The CDR3 loop is CASSQGVQVYPGELFF. The DNA for the CDR3 is TGCGCCAGCAGCCAAGGAGTTCAAGTGTACCCCGGGGAGCTGTTTTTT.

This CDR3 reads CASSHPPAYEQYF. For the CDR3, the DNA is TGTGCCAGCAGCCACCCGCCGGCCTACGAGCAGTACTTC. The chain joins TRBV7-2 to TRBJ2-7; the D is unclear. Deletions cut 5 bases from V and 2 bases from J, with 10 bases between. Germline V CDR1 and CDR2: SGHTA, FQGNSA. The CDR3 contains 13 residues.

In its sample, this clone was seen once. The chain uses TRBV27 and TRBJ1-5; D possibly corresponds to TRBD1 (5 bases). Germline V gene lookup returns CDR1 MNHEY and CDR2 SMNVEV (reference sequence). The CDR3 is 14 amino acids. V shed 0 bases and J shed 9 bases, with 12 bases lying between them. CDR3 in DNA: TGTGCCAGCAGTTTATCCGAGACCCAGGGGCCCCAGCATTTT. This translates into CASSLSETQGPQHF.

CDR3 residues: CASRRGQGNYNEQFF. As DNA, the CDR3 is TGTGCCAGCAGGAGGGGACAGGGGAACTACAATGAGCAGTTCTTC. V gene TRBV6-5 combines with J gene TRBJ2-1; TRBD1 agrees at 10 bases. With V trimmed by 6 bases and J by 3 bases, 5 bases remained unmatched. The CDR3 consists of 15 residues. CDR1 is MNHEY and CDR2 is SVGAGI in the germline V gene.

V usage is TRBV11-2 and J usage is TRBJ2-2, with D tentatively TRBD2 (5 bases). V was trimmed by 5 bases and J by 3 bases, leaving 13 bases between them. The germline V gene encodes CDR1 SGHAT and CDR2 FQNNGV. The CDR3 is 15 residues long. The CDR3 reads CASSRLPRDTGELFF. For the CDR3, the DNA is TGTGCCAGCAGCCGACTACCGCGAGACACCGGGGAGCTGTTTTTT.